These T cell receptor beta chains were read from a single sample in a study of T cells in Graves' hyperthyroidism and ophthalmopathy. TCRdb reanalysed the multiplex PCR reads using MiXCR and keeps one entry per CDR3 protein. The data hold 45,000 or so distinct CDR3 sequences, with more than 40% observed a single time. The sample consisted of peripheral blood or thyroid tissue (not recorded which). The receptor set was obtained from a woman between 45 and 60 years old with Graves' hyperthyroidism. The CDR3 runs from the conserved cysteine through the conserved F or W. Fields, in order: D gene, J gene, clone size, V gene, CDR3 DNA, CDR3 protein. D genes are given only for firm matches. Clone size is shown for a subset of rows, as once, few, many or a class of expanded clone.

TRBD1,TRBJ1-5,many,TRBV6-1,TGTGCCAGCAGTGTTGGACAGGGGGCCTTGAGCAATCAGCCCCAGCATTTT,CASSVGQGALSNQPQHF
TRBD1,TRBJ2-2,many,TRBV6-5,TGTGCCAGCAGTCCGGGACAGTCCACCGGGGAGCTGTTTTTT,CASSPGQSTGELFF
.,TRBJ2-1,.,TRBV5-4,TGTGCCAGCAGCGTAGGAACAACCGGGTCTCCAGATGAGCAGTTCTTC,CASSVGTTGSPDEQFF
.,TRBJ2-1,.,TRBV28,TGTGCCAGCACCCCTAGCCGCTATGAGCAGTTCTTC,CASTPSRYEQFF
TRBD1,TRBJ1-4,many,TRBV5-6,TGTGCCAGCAGCCTGCGAGGGACAGGATATGAAAAACTGTTTTTT,CASSLRGTGYEKLFF
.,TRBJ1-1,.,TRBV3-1,TGTGCCAGCAGCCGCGCCAGCAAAATCACTGAAGCTTTCTTT,CASSRASKITEAFF
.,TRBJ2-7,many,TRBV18,TGTGCCAGCTCACCTAGGACAGCCTCCTACGAGCAGTACTTC,CASSPRTASYEQYF
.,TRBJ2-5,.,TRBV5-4,TGTGCCAGCAGCTTGGACAGGGTTGTCGAGACCCAGTACTTC,CASSLDRVVETQYF
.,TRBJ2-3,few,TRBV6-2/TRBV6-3,TGTGCCAGCAGACATGGCGGGCGGATAGATACGCAGTATTTT,CASRHGGRIDTQYF
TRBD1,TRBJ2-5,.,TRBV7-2,TGTGCCAGCAGCTTGTTTAACAGGGGACGAGAGACCCAGTACTTC,CASSLFNRGRETQYF
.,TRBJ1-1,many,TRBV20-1,TGCAGTGCAAAGAGTTGGGTAAAGAACACTGAAGCTTTCTTT,CSAKSWVKNTEAFF
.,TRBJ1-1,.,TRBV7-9,TGTGCCAGCAGCTTAGGGAACAGGGAGACTGAAGCTTTCTTT,CASSLGNRETEAFF
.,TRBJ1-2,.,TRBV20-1,TGCAGTGCTAGAGGGGCCAGCGGGAGGGCCTATGGCTACACCTTC,CSARGASGRAYGYTF
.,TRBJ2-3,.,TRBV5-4,TGTGCCAGCGGCGAACTACCCTCCACAGATACGCAGTATTTT,CASGELPSTDTQYF
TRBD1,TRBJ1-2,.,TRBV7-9,TGTGCCAGCAGCTCCCAGACCGGGACAGGGGGCGAGACTTACACCTTC,CASSSQTGTGGETYTF
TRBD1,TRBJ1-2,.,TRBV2,TGTGCCAACAGAAGGGACAGGGGGACTAACTATGGCTACACCTTC,CANRRDRGTNYGYTF
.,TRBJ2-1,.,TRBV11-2,TGTGCCAGCAGCTTAGAGGGACGTTACTACAATGAGCAGTTCTTC,CASSLEGRYYNEQFF
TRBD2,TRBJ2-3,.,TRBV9,TGTGCCAGCAGCAGACTAGCGGGAGTTGATACGCAGTATTTT,CASSRLAGVDTQYF
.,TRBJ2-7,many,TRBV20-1,TGCAGTGCTCCTCATCATTCGGGCCACAGGGCCGAGCAGTACTTC,CSAPHHSGHRAEQYF
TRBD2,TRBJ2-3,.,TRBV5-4,TGTGCCAGCAGCTCTGGGGCTAGCGGGAGGGCCACAGATACGCAGTATTTT,CASSSGASGRATDTQYF
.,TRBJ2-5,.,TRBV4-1,TGTGCCAGCAGCTCGGCAAGGGTAGGGGAGACCCAGCACTTC,CASSSARVGETQHF
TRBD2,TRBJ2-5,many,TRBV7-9,TGTGCCAGCAGCGTGACTAGCGGGAGTCAAGAGACCCAGTACTTC,CASSVTSGSQETQYF
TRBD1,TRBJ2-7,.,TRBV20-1,TGCAGTGCTAGGGGGGGGCGGGACAGGGATTACGAGCAGTACTTC,CSARGGRDRDYEQYF
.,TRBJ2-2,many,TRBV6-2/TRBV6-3,TGTGCCAGCAGTCACTACGGTTCTGGGGAGCTGTTTTTT,CASSHYGSGELFF
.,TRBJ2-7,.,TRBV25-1,.,CASSFYICSARDLSYEQYF
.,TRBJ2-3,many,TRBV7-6,TGTGCCAGCAGCCTTCAGGGAGCAGATACGCAGTATTTT,CASSLQGADTQYF
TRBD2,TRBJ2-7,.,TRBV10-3,TGTGCCATCAGTTGGGGACTAGAGCAGTACTTC,CAISWGLEQYF
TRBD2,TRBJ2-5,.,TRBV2,TGTGCCAGCAGTGGGGCTCGGGAGGCCCAGTACTTC,CASSGAREAQYF
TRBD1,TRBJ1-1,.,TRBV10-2,TGCGCCAGCAGCATAGACAGGGGGGACACTGAAGCTTTCTTT,CASSIDRGDTEAFF
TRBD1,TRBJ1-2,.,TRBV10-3,TGTGCCATCAGTGAGTCGGGACAGGGGAACTATGGCTACACCTTC,CAISESGQGNYGYTF
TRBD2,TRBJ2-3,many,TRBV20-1,TGCAGTGCCTTGGGACCAGCGGGACCCACAGATACGCAGTATTTT,CSALGPAGPTDTQYF
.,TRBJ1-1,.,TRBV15,TGTGCCACCTTAAGGGGATGGAACACTAAAGCTTTCTTT,CATLRGWNTKAFF
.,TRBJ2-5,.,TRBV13,TGTGCCAGCAGTTGGAACCAAGAGACCCAGTACTTC,CASSWNQETQYF
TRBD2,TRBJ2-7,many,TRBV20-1,TGCAGTGCTAGAGGGGCCAGCGGGAGGGCCGTATACGAGCAGTACTTC,CSARGASGRAVYEQYF
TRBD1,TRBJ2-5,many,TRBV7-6,TGTGCCAGCAGCTTGGGCTACCAGGGGGCGCGGTCTGTTCGAGAGACCCAGTACTTC,CASSLGYQGARSVRETQYF
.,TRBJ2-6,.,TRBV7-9,TGTGCCAGCAGCTTGGAACAGGGCTCTGGGGCCAACGTCCTGACTTTC,CASSLEQGSGANVLTF
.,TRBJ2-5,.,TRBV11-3,TGTGCCAGCAGCTCGCCATTCGACGCCCTGCGAGAGACCCAGTACTTC,CASSSPFDALRETQYF
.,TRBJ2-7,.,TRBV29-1,TGCAGCGTTGAGAGCACAGGAGCATTCTACGAGCAGTACTTC,CSVESTGAFYEQYF
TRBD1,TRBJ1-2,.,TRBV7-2,TGTGCCAGCAGCAGGAGACAGGGTAGGAGTTATGGCCACACCTTC,CASSRRQGRSYGHTF
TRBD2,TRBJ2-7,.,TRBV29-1,TGCAGCGTTGGGGGAGGGAGGGCCTACGAGCAGTACTTC,CSVGGGRAYEQYF
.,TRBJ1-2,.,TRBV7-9,TGTGCCAGCAGGGGACGGGGCTACACCTTC,CASRGRGYTF
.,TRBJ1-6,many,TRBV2,TGTGCCAGCATGTGGGGGGGTGACTCACCCCTCCACTTT,CASMWGGDSPLHF
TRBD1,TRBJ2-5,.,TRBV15,TGTGCCACCGGGGGACAGGGAATGGAGACCCAGTACTTC,CATGGQGMETQYF
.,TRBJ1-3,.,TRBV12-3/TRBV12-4,TGTGCCAGCAGGGTCTTACTTAACACCATATATTTT,CASRVLLNTIYF
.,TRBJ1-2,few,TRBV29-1,TGCAGCGTTGATCTCCGGGGTTTGGGCTATGGCTACACCTTC,CSVDLRGLGYGYTF
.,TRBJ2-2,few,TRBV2,TGTGCCAGCATGATGGGGGGAGGTGTCACCGGGGAGCTGTTTTTT,CASMMGGGVTGELFF
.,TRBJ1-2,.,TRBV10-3,TGTGCCATCAGGGCCGCAGGGGATACCTATGGCTACACCTTC,CAIRAAGDTYGYTF
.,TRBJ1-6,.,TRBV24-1,TGTGCCACCAGTGAAGAAGGGACAAATTCACCCCTCCACTTT,CATSEEGTNSPLHF
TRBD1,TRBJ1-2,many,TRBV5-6,TGTGCCAGCAGCCTCAAACAGGGGGCTTTCTATGGCTACACCTTC,CASSLKQGAFYGYTF
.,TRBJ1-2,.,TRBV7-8,TGTGCCAGCAGCCCCGGGACGAACAGTGGCTACACCTTC,CASSPGTNSGYTF
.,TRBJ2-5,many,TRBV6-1,TGTGCCAGCAGTGAAGTCAGGGAGGTCGCAGAGACCCAGTACTTC,CASSEVREVAETQYF
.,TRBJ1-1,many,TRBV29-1,TGCAGCGTTGAGAAACAGCAAAACACTGAAGCTTTCTTT,CSVEKQQNTEAFF
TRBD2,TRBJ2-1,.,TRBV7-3,TGTGCCAGCAGCCCGATACTAGCGCTCTACAATGAGCAGTTCTTC,CASSPILALYNEQFF
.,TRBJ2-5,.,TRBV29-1,TGCAGTTCGAAGGTCGGGCAAGAGACCCAGTACTTC,CSSKVGQETQYF
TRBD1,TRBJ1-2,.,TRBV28,TGTGCCAGCAGTTTTTCCACAGGGGATGGCTACACCTTC,CASSFSTGDGYTF
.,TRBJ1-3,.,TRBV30,TGTGCCTGGGCCTCTGGAAACACCATATATTTT,CAWASGNTIYF
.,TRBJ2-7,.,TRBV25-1,TGTGCCAGCAGTGCTAGGGCGGGTAGCTCCTACGAGCAGTACTTC,CASSARAGSSYEQYF
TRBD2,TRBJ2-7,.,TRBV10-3,TGTGCCATCAGAGAAACAACTAGCGGGACCTACGAGCAGTACTTC,CAIRETTSGTYEQYF